This TCR beta chain emerged from a study of blood T cell repertoires in COVID-19. Study-level information: There were acute and convalescent COVID-19 samples, and they came from the United States, Italy and Spain. T cells, B-cell-depleted T cells, or PBMCs supplied cDNA or gDNA.

The method was immunoSEQ multiplex PCR; TCRdb's version includes in-frame clones alone and lacks a portion of them. Here the sample spans around 380,000 clones, approximately 89% being singletons. This CDR3 spans 15 amino acids. Germline lookup yields CDR1 SGDLS and CDR2 YYNGEE. Trimming took 3 bases from V and 7 from J, leaving 20 bases between them. The sample was PBMCs or T cells enriched from blood (not recorded which). The V call is TRBV9, the J call TRBJ2-7; D is possibly TRBD1 (6 bases). The source is a man aged 25-45 years who had recovered from COVID-19. This chain's CDR3 is CASSGAGTRVGEQYF. CDR3 coding DNA: TGTGCCAGCAGCGGCGCCGGGACACGGGTCGGTGAGCAGTACTTC.